What follows are 12 T cell receptor beta chains derived from one specimen sequenced in a study of Ad26.COV2.S vaccination and SARS-CoV-2 variants. Treatment noted: about 20 received Ad26.COV2.S at low or high dose, single or two shots; several received placebo; per-sample allocation not given. The samples were gathered on day 63 after the first injection of vaccine or placebo. This table comes from immunoSEQ multiplex PCR, and its TCRdb copy is limited to in-frame clones, with some not included. In the table there are some 300,000 clones, around 83% of which are singletons. This specimen consisted of peripheral blood, obtained in a trial of Ad26.COV2.S vaccine versus placebo. Receptors originate from a person aged 18 to 65 who received the Ad26.COV2.S COVID-19 vaccine or a placebo.

The genes are TRBV7-3 and TRBJ1-1, with D unclear. The CDR3 runs 16 residues. The germline V gene has CDR1 SGHTA and CDR2 FQGTGA. Trimming stripped 4 bases from V and 2 bases from J, with 17 bases between. The CDR3 sequence is CASSSPLRVANTEAFF. In DNA, the CDR3 is TGTGCCAGCAGCTCGCCCCTCCGGGTTGCAAACACTGAAGCTTTCTTT.

The gene calls are TRBV5-6 and TRBJ1-1, with TRBD1 matching over 10 bases. This CDR3 contains 16 residues. Germline CDR1 SGHDT, CDR2 YYEEEE. V was clipped by 1 base and J by 4 bases; unmatched bases: 7. The CDR3 nucleotides read TGTGCCAGCAGCTTGAGGGGACAGGGGTTGGGCACTGAAGCTTTCTTT. Its protein is CASSLRGQGLGTEAFF.

This clone came up once. The chain couples TRBV7-9 to TRBJ1-3, with 9 bases identical to TRBD1. The V and J ends lost 1 base and 8 bases, in that order; junction bases with no gene match: 6. Germline CDR1 is SEHNR and CDR2 is FQNEAQ (reference sequence). The CDR3 has 15 residues. The CDR3 region is CASSLVQGAADTIYF. The DNA of the CDR3 is TGTGCCAGCAGCTTAGTACAGGGGGCTGCAGACACCATATATTTT.

The V gene is TRBV6-5, the J gene TRBJ2-2, with D possibly being TRBD2 (5 bases). Germline assignment: CDR1 MNHEY and CDR2 SVGAGI. This CDR3 is built from 13 residues. Trimming shortened V by 6 bases and J by 5 bases, and 10 bases separated the two germline ends. CDR3: CASRPGRTGELFF. The CDR3 bases are TGTGCCAGCAGACCGGGGAGAACCGGGGAGCTGTTTTTT.

V gene TRBV7-8 combines with J gene TRBJ2-7; D unresolved. CDR3 length: 15 residues. The V end lost 1 base, the J end lost 3 bases, and 13 bases lay between the germline ends. Germline-derived CDR1 and CDR2 are SGHVS and FQNEAQ. CDR3 nucleotide sequence: TGTGCCAGCAGCTTAGGGTCCCGGCGTAGCTACGAGCAGTACTTC. Translating it yields CASSLGSRRSYEQYF.

The chain has TRBV4-3 and TRBJ1-3; D is unclear. The CDR3 has 15 residues. The germline V and J ends were trimmed by 1 base and 4 bases, with 11 bases remaining between them. CDR1 and CDR2 from the germline V gene are LGHNA and YSLEER. CDR3 nucleotide sequence: TGCGCCAGCAGCCAAGCAGTGCTCTCGGGAAACACCATATATTTT. The encoded protein is CASSQAVLSGNTIYF.

This clone was recorded a few times. The V call is TRBV3-1 (or the pseudogene TRBV3-2), the J call TRBJ1-1; possibly TRBD1 for D (6 bases). The CDR3 runs to 15 residues. The V gene lost 4 bases and the J gene lost 1 base, with 13 bases spanning the gap. CDR1 and CDR2 (germline): LGHDT, YNNKEL (reference sequence). The CDR3, as DNA: TGTGCCAGCAGCCCGCCCGGGACATCGAACACTGAAGCTTTCTTT. This encodes CASSPPGTSNTEAFF.

This chain links TRBV11-2 with TRBJ2-1, with TRBD1 matching over 8 bases. V gave up 1 base and J gave up 3 bases; unmatched junction bases: 2. The CDR3 consists of 15 residues. The V gene's germline CDR1 is SGHAT and CDR2 FQNNGV. The CDR3 bases are TGTGCCAGCAGCTTAGCAGGGGGCATCTACAATGAGCAGTTCTTC. The encoded protein is CASSLAGGIYNEQFF.

The chain couples TRBV11-3 to TRBJ2-1; weak D call: TRBD1 (6 bases). V was trimmed by 0 bases and J by 8 bases, leaving 17 bases between them. Per the germline V gene, CDR1 is SGHNT and CDR2 is YENEEA. The CDR3 has 16 residues. The CDR3: CASSLDGRGSRDEQFF. DNA for the CDR3: TGTGCCAGCAGCTTAGATGGCAGGGGTTCACGGGATGAGCAGTTCTTC.

A few counts support this clone. The rearrangement joins TRBV6-2 or TRBV6-3 to TRBJ1-5, with D possibly being TRBD1 (5 bases). The CDR3 is 16 residues long. The germline V gene has CDR1 MNHEY and CDR2 SVGEGT. V lost 6 bases to trimming and J lost 6 bases, with 21 bases between them. The CDR3 sequence: CASSRGVGALGQPQHF. The CDR3 coding sequence is TGTGCCAGCAGCCGTGGGGTTGGGGCGTTGGGTCAGCCCCAGCATTTT.

V and J are TRBV29-1 and TRBJ1-2; tentatively, D is TRBD1 (6 bases). Germline CDR1 and CDR2: SQVTM and ANQGSEA. V gave up 1 base and J gave up 9 bases, with 18 bases separating them. CDR3 size: 14 residues. CDR3 sequence reads: CSVEVGEGGSRYTF. Here the CDR3 DNA reads TGCAGCGTTGAAGTGGGGGAGGGGGGTAGTCGCTACACCTTC.

This chain connects TRBV20-1 to TRBJ1-5, with D uncertain. The CDR3 loop spans 15 amino acids. Germline V gene lookup returns CDR1 DFQATT and CDR2 SNEGSKA (reference sequence). V shed 3 bases and J shed 7 bases, with 19 bases lying between them. The CDR3 DNA reads TGCAGTGCTAGTGTAAAGGCAGGTTCAGGACAGCCCCAGCATTTT. It codes for CSASVKAGSGQPQHF.